This T cell receptor (beta chain) was sequenced for a study of CD8 T cells in ankylosing spondylitis. TCRdb re-called the 5' RACE reads through MiXCR, storing one row per CDR3 protein. Among 350,000 or so distinct CDR3 sequences listed, 11% were seen once. Germline V gene lookup returns CDR1 MDHEN and CDR2 SYDVKM. V was pared by 3 bases and J by 2 bases, with 11 bases between. The CDR3 sequence is 14 residues long. Details on this clonotype: A read error may explain this, as a much larger clone is one base away.

Sequences were obtained from blood, either unsorted or a sorted T cell fraction (not recorded which). This clonotype was sampled from a female donor with ankylosing spondylitis or in good health (not recorded which). V usage is TRBV28 and J usage is TRBJ2-7, with TRBD1 as a possible D gene (5 bases). CDR3 sequence: CASSFIQETYEQYF. DNA for the CDR3: TGTGCCAGCAGTTTCATACAGGAGACCTACGAGCAGTACTTC. Supplemented by reference TRBV28 and TRBJ2-7, the full variable domain reads DVKVTQSSRYLVKRTGEKVFLECVQDMDHENMFWYRQDPGLGLRLIYFSYDVKMKEKGDIPEGYSVSREKKERFSLILESASTNQTSMYLCASSFIQETYEQYFGPGTRLTVT.